This entry lists 18 T cell receptor beta chains sequenced from one sample in a study of blood T cell repertoires in COVID-19. Clones were read by immunoSEQ multiplex PCR, and TCRdb kept only the in-frame ones, dropping some. The table has fewer than 300,000 clones, 70% to 90% seen once. Sequenced material: PBMCs or T cells enriched from blood (not recorded which). The source is a woman in her 30s who had recovered from COVID-19.

V is TRBV5-4 and J is TRBJ1-2; D may be TRBD1 (6 bases). Germline V gives CDR1 SGHNT, CDR2 YYREEE (reference sequence). Trimming cost V 3 bases and J 0 bases, with 9 bases left between them. The length of the CDR3 is 14 residues. The DNA of the CDR3 is TGTGCCAGCAGCTCACAGGGTTCTAACTATGGCTACACCTTC. Protein product: CASSSQGSNYGYTF.

This clone is a singleton in its sample. The chain employs TRBV11-2 and TRBJ2-6, with 7 bases aligning to TRBD1. This CDR3 is built from 15 residues. CDR1 SGHAT and CDR2 FQNNGV come from the germline V gene. V trimming: 2 bases; J trimming: 3 bases; junction bases outside the gene matches: 1. DNA for the CDR3: TGTGCCAGCAGCTTACAGGGGGATGGGGCCAACGTCCTGACTTTC. Its protein product is CASSLQGDGANVLTF.

This chain links TRBV24-1 with TRBJ1-5; 7 bases fit TRBD1. The CDR3 covers 15 residues. In germline, CDR1 is KGHDR, CDR2 SFDVKD. V lost 0 bases, J lost 2 bases, and 0 bases stayed unmatched. CDR3 DNA: TGTGCCACCAGTGATTTGACAGGGGGCAATCAGCCCCAGCATTTT. It translates to CATSDLTGGNQPQHF.

This clone appeared once. The J gene is TRBJ2-1, the V gene TRBV19; D is perhaps TRBD2 (5 bases). CDR3 size: 13 residues. V shed 1 base and J shed 9 bases, with 10 bases lying between them. CDR1 LNHDA and CDR2 SQIVND come from the germline V gene (reference sequence). The CDR3, as DNA: TGTGCCAGTAGTATAGTTGCCGGAGGTGAGCAGTTCTTC. This sequence encodes CASSIVAGGEQFF.

V is TRBV19 and J is TRBJ2-1, with 10 positions matching TRBD2. This CDR3 comprises 15 residues. V dropped 3 bases and J dropped 7; count of bases not matched to a gene: 6. From germline, CDR1 is LNHDA and CDR2 SQIVND (reference sequence). The CDR3 bases are TGTGCCAGTAGTATTTTAGCGGGAGGTGGTAATGAGCAGTTCTTC. Translation gives CASSILAGGGNEQFF.

J is TRBJ1-2 and V is TRBV29-1, with 10 bases identical to TRBD1. This CDR3 contains 16 residues. Per germline, CDR1 SQVTM and CDR2 ANQGSEA. Germline trimming cut 5 bases from V and 9 bases from J; bases unmatched to any gene: 18. CDR3 region: CSVPKSAGGTGASYTF. In DNA form, the CDR3 reads TGCAGCGTTCCCAAAAGCGCGGGGGGGACAGGGGCAAGCTACACCTTC. Complete variable domain (other parts from reference TRBV29-1 and TRBJ1-2): SAVISQKPSRDICQRGTSLTIQCQVDSQVTMMFWYRQQPGQSLTLIATANQGSEATYESGFVIDKFPISRPNLTFSTLTVSNMSPEDSSIYLCSVPKSAGGTGASYTFGSGTRLTVV.

The rearrangement links TRBV18 to TRBJ2-1; possibly TRBD1 for D (6 bases). This CDR3 has 13 residues. The germline V gene encodes CDR1 KGHSH and CDR2 LQKENI. The germline V and J ends were trimmed by 4 bases and 7 bases, with 11 bases remaining between them. The CDR3 nucleotides are TGTGCCAGCTCACAAATCCAGGGGAATGAGCAGTTCTTC. It yields the protein CASSQIQGNEQFF.

V is TRBV2 and J is TRBJ2-7; a possible D gene is TRBD2 (5 bases). The V gene lost 8 bases and the J gene lost 3 bases, with 11 bases spanning the gap. The CDR3 length is 12 residues. Germline CDR1 and CDR2: SNHLY and FYNNEI. The CDR3 protein is CASGRGGYEQYF. The CDR3 DNA reads as TGTGCCAGCGGTCGGGGTGGCTACGAGCAGTACTTC.

The chain employs TRBV2 and TRBJ1-5; 8 bases agree with TRBD1. Trimming at V came to 3 bases and at J to 6 bases, leaving 7 bases not matched to a gene. The CDR3 spans 15 residues. Germline loops: CDR1 SNHLY, CDR2 FYNNEI. The CDR3 loop is CASSEVRTGSQPQHF. The CDR3 DNA reads as TGTGCCAGCAGTGAGGTGAGGACAGGGTCTCAGCCCCAGCATTTT.

The J gene is TRBJ2-2, the V gene TRBV9; 8 bases align to TRBD2. Germline V gene data show CDR1 as SGDLS and CDR2 as YYNGEE. The ends lost 5 bases at V and 1 base at J; junction bases unmatched: 10. The CDR3 is 17 amino acids. The CDR3 region is CASRGVGLAGNTGELFF. CDR3 DNA: TGTGCCAGCAGGGGAGTGGGGCTAGCGGGGAACACCGGGGAGCTGTTTTTT. Filled out from reference TRBV9 and TRBJ2-2, the complete variable domain reads DSGVTQTPKHLITATGQRVTLRCSPRSGDLSVYWYQQSLDQGLQFLIQYYNGEERAKGNILERFSAQQFPDLHSELNLSSLELGDSALYFCASRGVGLAGNTGELFFGEGSRLTVL.

The count of this clone is one. The gene calls are TRBV7-6 and TRBJ2-5; 7 positions agree with TRBD1. V lost 4 bases and J lost 1; bases outside the gene matches: 6. This CDR3 has 15 residues. Germline V gene sequence: CDR1 SGHVS, CDR2 FNYEAQ. The CDR3 reads CASSSGTVPQETQYF. In DNA, the CDR3 is TGTGCCAGCAGCTCCGGGACAGTACCCCAAGAGACCCAGTACTTC.

There are a few counts of this clone. DNA of the CDR3: TGCGCCAGCAGCCAAGAGTACAGTTACAATCAGCCCCAGCATTTT. Its protein is CASSQEYSYNQPQHF. The chain recombines TRBV4-1 with TRBJ1-5; no firm D call. Trimming removed 0 bases at V and 3 bases at J, with 9 bases between. The germline gives CDR1 MGHRA, CDR2 YSYEKL. CDR3 length equals 15 residues.

The count of this clone is one. The chain has TRBV3-1 (or the pseudogene TRBV3-2) and TRBJ2-1; the match to TRBD2 covers 9 bases. Per germline, CDR1 LGHDT and CDR2 YNNKEL (reference sequence). There are 14 residues in the CDR3. V dropped 4 bases and J dropped 9; count of bases not matched to a gene: 7. CDR3 sequence (DNA): TGTGCCAGCAGCCGCGGGGGGGCCCTCGGTGAGCAGTTCTTC. Translation gives CASSRGGALGEQFF.

The gene calls are TRBV5-1 and TRBJ2-1; the match to TRBD1 covers 9 bases. In germline, CDR1 is SGHRS, CDR2 YFSETQ. This CDR3 is 14 amino acids long. The V segment lost 3 bases and the J segment 8 bases; nucleotides outside the gene matches: 6. CDR3 sequence: CASSSRGQGYEQFF. DNA of the CDR3: TGCGCCAGCAGCTCAAGAGGACAGGGGTATGAGCAGTTCTTC.

The V gene is TRBV27, the J gene TRBJ1-4, with 8 bases lining up with TRBD1. Germline CDR1 and CDR2: MNHEY and SMNVEV (reference sequence). This CDR3 region has 13 residues. The V and J ends lost 6 bases and 8 bases, in that order; junction bases with no gene match: 5. In DNA form, the CDR3 reads TGTGCCAGCAGGTTTCGACAGGGGGAAAAACTGTTTTTT. This encodes CASRFRQGEKLFF.

In nucleotides, the CDR3 is TGTGCCAGCAGCTCAACAGGGTCCCCAAAGGACAATGAGCAGTTCTTC. Translating it yields CASSSTGSPKDNEQFF. This chain joins TRBV5-4 and TRBJ2-1; perhaps TRBD1 as D (6 bases). Trimming stripped 3 bases from V and 5 bases from J, with 18 bases between. The CDR3 runs 16 residues. Germline V lookup: CDR1 SGHNT, CDR2 YYREEE (reference sequence).

The V and J genes are TRBV18 and TRBJ1-1, with 7 bases lining up with TRBD1. This CDR3 region has 13 residues. J gave up 6 bases and V 6 bases, and 7 bases lay outside the gene matches. Germline V gene data show CDR1 as KGHSH and CDR2 as LQKENI. Here the CDR3 DNA reads TGTGCCAGCTCTCTCGTACAGGGGCCTGAAGCTTTCTTT. It translates to CASSLVQGPEAFF.

This chain joins TRBV7-9 and TRBJ2-1, with 7 bases identical to TRBD1. J gave up 3 bases and V 0 bases, and 5 bases lay outside the gene matches. The CDR3 covers 16 residues. Germline lookup yields CDR1 SEHNR and CDR2 FQNEAQ (reference sequence). The CDR3 DNA reads TGTGCCAGCAGCTTAGCTGAGGGGGCAAGCTACAATGAGCAGTTCTTC. Residues: CASSLAEGASYNEQFF.